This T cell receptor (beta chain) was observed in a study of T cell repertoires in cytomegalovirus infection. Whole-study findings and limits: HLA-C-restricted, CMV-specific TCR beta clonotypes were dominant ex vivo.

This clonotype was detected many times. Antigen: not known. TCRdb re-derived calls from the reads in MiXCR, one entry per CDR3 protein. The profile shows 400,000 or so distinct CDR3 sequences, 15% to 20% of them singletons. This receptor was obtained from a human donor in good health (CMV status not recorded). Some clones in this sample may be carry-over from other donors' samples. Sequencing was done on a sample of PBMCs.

CDR3 bases: TGCAGTGCTAGACCGAACGCCCCTAGCGGGACAGGCGAGCAGTACTTC. It translates to CSARPNAPSGTGEQYF. V usage is TRBV20-1 and J usage is TRBJ2-7, with a weak D call TRBD2 (9 bases). V was clipped by 2 bases and J by 6 bases, with 23 bases between them. The length of the CDR3 is 16 residues. Germline CDR1 DFQATT, CDR2 SNEGSKA (reference sequence).